A single sample gave rise to the 21 T cell receptor beta chains below, sequenced in a study of identical twins. TCRdb re-called the 5' RACE reads with MiXCR, one entry per CDR3 protein. Found here are about 330,000 distinct CDR3 sequences, approximately 13% of them singletons; the top ten hold 7.2%. These same records also appear under a second study, on yellow fever vaccine responses in identical twins.

The sample consisted of CD8+ T cells sorted from blood. The receptors originated from a woman under 30 in good health.

This chain connects TRBV6-5 to TRBJ1-6; D gene uncertain. The germline gives CDR1 MNHEY, CDR2 SVGAGI. The CDR3 runs 17 residues. The V and J ends lost 2 bases and 10 bases respectively, with 21 bases between them. The CDR3 DNA is TGTGCCAGCAGTTACACCTCAGGACGGCTAGGAGCCTCACCCCTCCACTTT. Amino acids: CASSYTSGRLGASPLHF.

The gene calls are TRBV12-3 or TRBV12-4 and TRBJ1-4; possibly TRBD1 for D (5 bases). The CDR3 extends over 14 amino acids. Trimming left V 1 base short and J 5 bases short, with 8 bases between. CDR3 in amino acids: CASSLGGVNEKLFF. Written as DNA, the CDR3 is TGTGCCAGCAGTTTAGGGGGGGTAAATGAAAAACTGTTTTTT.

This clonotype was seen a few times. This chain links TRBV6-1 with TRBJ1-5; 10 nucleotides agree with TRBD1. With V trimmed by 9 bases and J by 6 bases, 11 bases remained unmatched. Germline V CDR1 and CDR2: MNHNS, SASEGT. CDR3 size: 15 residues. CDR3 in DNA: TGTGCCAGTCGGCCGGGACAGGGGCTCGTTCAGCCCCAGCATTTT. Its protein product is CASRPGQGLVQPQHF.

The chain has TRBV4-1 and TRBJ2-2; D not resolved. Per the germline V gene, CDR1 is MGHRA and CDR2 is YSYEKL. The CDR3 is 13 amino acids. V lost 1 base to trimming and J lost 5 bases, with 5 bases between them. The CDR3 DNA sequence: TGCGCCAGCAGCCAAGCGCGAACCGGGGAGCTGTTTTTT. Translating gives CASSQARTGELFF.

Only one count was recorded for this clonotype. This chain uses TRBV20-1 with TRBJ2-4, with no clear D. Looked up from germline, CDR1 is DFQATT and CDR2 is SNEGSKA (reference sequence). Trimming cost V 7 bases and J 0 bases, with 16 bases left between them. The CDR3 is 15 residues long. The CDR3 region has the DNA TGCAGTGGGGCCCCACCACAGCTAGCCAAAAACATTCAGTACTTC. Translation gives CSGAPPQLAKNIQYF.

As concerns this clonotype: Mismatch with germline at one junction end may stem from a read error. The V and J genes are TRBV20-1 and TRBJ2-1, with 10 bases aligning to TRBD2. From germline, CDR1 is DFQATT and CDR2 SNEGSKA (reference sequence). The CDR3 consists of 16 residues. The CDR3 nucleotides read TGCTGTGCTTCCGGGACTAGCGAACCGTCCTACAATGAGCAGTTCTTC. This codes for CCASGTSEPSYNEQFF.

Only a few counts were recorded for this clonotype. The V call is TRBV20-1, the J call TRBJ2-1; TRBD2 matches at 7 bases. Germline V gives CDR1 DFQATT, CDR2 SNEGSKA (reference sequence). This CDR3 has 14 residues. Losses at the gene ends were 7 bases for V and 0 bases for J; bases not matched to a gene: 6. The CDR3 sequence is CSVKREGSYNEQFF. The CDR3, as DNA: TGCAGTGTTAAGAGGGAGGGCTCCTACAATGAGCAGTTCTTC.

In its sample, this clonotype was seen many times. V is TRBV5-1 and J is TRBJ2-4; D possibly corresponds to TRBD2 (5 bases). V was cut by 1 base and J by 0 bases, with 11 bases left in between. From germline, CDR1 is SGHRS and CDR2 YFSETQ. This CDR3 contains 16 residues. As DNA, the CDR3 is TGCGCCAGCAGCTTGTTGTTTGAGGGAGCCAAAAACATTCAGTACTTC. This sequence encodes CASSLLFEGAKNIQYF.

This clonotype was recorded a few times. The gene calls are TRBV29-1 and TRBJ2-1; 9 bases are a match to TRBD2. The germline V gene encodes CDR1 SQVTM and CDR2 ANQGSEA. Trimming took 3 bases from V and 7 from J; bases not matched to a gene: 10. The CDR3 covers 15 residues. The CDR3 DNA follows: TGCAGCGTTGAGAAAACGGGACTAGCTGGGAATGAGCAGTTCTTC. Residues: CSVEKTGLAGNEQFF.

The chain employs TRBV28 and TRBJ1-1, with TRBD1 identical over 7 bases. The CDR3 has 15 amino acids. Germline CDR1 is MDHEN and CDR2 is SYDVKM. Trimming cost V 5 bases and J 4 bases; bases outside gene matches: 10. The CDR3 DNA follows: TGTGCCAGCAGTCAGGGGGATACGAGGGCCACTGAAGCTTTCTTT. Translation: CASSQGDTRATEAFF.

The table lists this clonotype with a few counts. V is TRBV7-9 and J is TRBJ2-3, with a weak D call TRBD1 (5 bases). This CDR3 is built from 16 residues. Trimming left V 1 base short and J 2 bases short, with 13 bases between. Germline CDR1 is SEHNR and CDR2 is FQNEAQ (reference sequence). CDR3 protein: CASSLGGSRFTDTQYF. CDR3 coding DNA: TGTGCCAGCAGCTTAGGGGGCAGCAGATTCACAGATACGCAGTATTTT.

This clonotype was observed a handful of times. V is TRBV4-2 and J is TRBJ2-5; 7 bases are a match to TRBD2. The ends lost 4 bases at V and 7 bases at J; junction bases unmatched: 9. Germline V gene sequence: CDR1 LGHNA, CDR2 YNFKEQ. The CDR3 length is 14 residues. The CDR3 region is CASSLARQRGTQYF. CDR3 in DNA: TGTGCCAGCAGCCTGGCGCGACAGCGGGGGACCCAGTACTTC.

The chain carries TRBV6-1 and TRBJ1-6; D perhaps matches TRBD1 (5 bases). The CDR3 is made up of 15 amino acids. CDR1 is MNHNS and CDR2 is SASEGT in the germline V gene. V gave up 6 bases and J gave up 7 bases, with 16 bases separating them. The CDR3 loop is CASSLRDPRNSPLHF. In DNA form, the CDR3 reads TGTGCCAGCAGCCTCCGGGACCCCAGGAATTCACCCCTCCACTTT.

This clonotype was detected a few times. The chain is built from TRBV11-3 and TRBJ2-1, with D possibly being TRBD2 (5 bases). The CDR3 has 14 amino acids. From germline, CDR1 is SGHNT and CDR2 YENEEA. V dropped 6 bases and J dropped 2 bases, with 11 bases sitting between them. The CDR3 bases are TGTGCCAGCAGTTCACTCGGGACCTACAATGAGCAGTTCTTC. This gives the protein CASSSLGTYNEQFF.

The V gene is TRBV12-3 or TRBV12-4, the J gene TRBJ2-7; the match to TRBD2 covers 12 bases. The CDR3 sequence is 17 residues long. The J segment lost 4 bases and the V segment lost 6 bases, leaving 13 bases of the junction unmatched. CDR3 sequence reads: CASSPIRPGLAGYEQYF. Here the CDR3 DNA reads TGTGCCAGCAGCCCAATCCGACCGGGACTAGCGGGTTACGAGCAGTACTTC.

This clonotype was counted between two and nine times. J is TRBJ2-3 and V is TRBV4-1; D tentatively fits TRBD1 or TRBD2 (5 bases each). The CDR3 contains 19 residues. Trimming took off 4 bases at V and 2 bases at J, with 25 bases between the two ends. Germline values: CDR1 MGHRA, CDR2 YSYEKL. This CDR3 reads CASSPTGTESPFNTDTQYF. CDR3 DNA sequence: TGCGCCAGCAGCCCGACCGGGACGGAGAGCCCATTTAACACAGATACGCAGTATTTT.

This clonotype showed up many times. The rearrangement uses TRBV7-9 and TRBJ2-1; tentatively, D is TRBD1 (5 bases). V was shortened by 5 bases and J by 0 bases, with 11 bases between the two germline ends. In germline, CDR1 is SEHNR, CDR2 FQNEAQ (reference sequence). The CDR3 is 15 residues long. The CDR3 loop is CASSDVDSSYNEQFF. The CDR3 coding sequence is TGTGCCAGCAGCGACGTAGACAGCTCCTACAATGAGCAGTTCTTC.

This clonotype was seen a handful of times. The rearrangement joins TRBV12-3 or TRBV12-4 to TRBJ1-1; D gene unclear. V gave up 3 bases and J gave up 7 bases, with 9 bases separating them. This CDR3 is built from 12 residues. CDR3 in amino acids: CASSFGFGEAFF. The CDR3 DNA reads as TGTGCCAGCAGTTTTGGCTTCGGTGAAGCTTTCTTT.

This clonotype turned up a few times. The CDR3 bases are TGTGCCAGCAGTCAGGACGTTTACGAGCAGTACGTC. This codes for CASSQDVYEQYV. The V call is TRBV7-9, the J call TRBJ2-7; D is ambiguous. Trimming shortened V by 6 bases and J by 4 bases, and 10 bases separated the two germline ends. Germline V gene data show CDR1 as SEHNR and CDR2 as FQNEAQ (reference sequence). This CDR3 contains 12 residues.

This clonotype showed up just a few times. The CDR3 bases are TGTGCCAGCAGTTTAATAGCGGGAGGCACAGATACGCAGTATTTT. Translation gives CASSLIAGGTDTQYF. This chain joins TRBV12-3 or TRBV12-4 and TRBJ2-3; 9 bases are shared with TRBD2. This CDR3 has 15 residues. After removal of 2 bases from V and 1 base from J, the junction contained 1 base not matched to a gene.

The sample holds a few counts of this clonotype. The V and J genes are TRBV7-9 and TRBJ2-4; 9 nucleotides agree with TRBD1. The CDR3 runs to 17 residues. J was trimmed by 2 bases and V by 1 base; bases with no gene match: 6. CDR1 SEHNR and CDR2 FQNEAQ come from the germline V gene (reference sequence). The DNA for the CDR3 is TGTGCCAGCAGCTTAGGGGGACAGGGAAGAACCAAAAACATTCAGTACTTC. This gives the protein CASSLGGQGRTKNIQYF.